A single sample is the source of the 4 T cell receptor beta chains below, sequenced in a study of Ad26.COV2.S vaccination and SARS-CoV-2 variants. The treatment here: 15 to 20 received Ad26.COV2.S at low or high dose, single or two shots; a few received placebo; per-sample allocation not given. The investigators took samples on day 63 after the first vaccine or placebo injection. Data came from immunoSEQ multiplex PCR; TCRdb stores just in-frame clones and leaves some out. The data hold approximately 480,000 clones, with about 83% observed a single time. Sequences were derived from peripheral blood, sampled in a trial of Ad26.COV2.S vaccine versus placebo. Every receptor here comes from a person between 18 and 65 years old who received the Ad26.COV2.S COVID-19 vaccine or a placebo.

The chain combines TRBV7-2 with TRBJ2-6; D might be TRBD1 (5 bases). Trimming removed 5 bases at V and 1 base at J, with 21 bases between. CDR3 length: 19 amino acids. CDR1 and CDR2 (germline): SGHTA, FQGNSA. CDR3 loop: CASSPVVRGPYSGANVLTF. The CDR3 region has the DNA TGTGCCAGCAGCCCGGTGGTTAGGGGTCCCTATTCTGGGGCCAACGTCCTGACTTTC.

This chain joins TRBV5-3 and TRBJ1-1, with a weak D call TRBD1 (5 bases). TRBV5-3 is designated an ORF whose function remains uncertain. The CDR3 has 12 residues. V was cut by 3 bases and J by 10 bases, with 13 bases left in between. The CDR3 spells CARSCLGRRAFF. The CDR3 nucleotides are TGTGCCAGAAGCTGCCTGGGGCGGCGAGCTTTCTTT.

This clone was found a few times. The V call is TRBV27, the J call TRBJ1-5; 7 bases are a match to TRBD1. The CDR3 runs to 13 residues. V shed 8 bases and J 6 bases; nucleotides not matched to a gene: 7. Germline V lookup: CDR1 MNHEY, CDR2 SMNVEV (reference sequence). The CDR3 protein is CASADRDRQPQHF. The CDR3 DNA follows: TGTGCCAGCGCAGACAGGGACCGTCAGCCCCAGCATTTT.

J is TRBJ1-1 and V is TRBV10-1; D unclear. The CDR3 has 13 residues. CDR1 is WNHNN, CDR2 SYGVQD, per germline (reference sequence). Trimming stripped 6 bases from V and 4 bases from J, with 12 bases between. This CDR3 is CASRAEGPTEAFF. CDR3 coding DNA: TGCGCCAGCAGGGCAGAGGGCCCCACTGAAGCTTTCTTT.